These 13 T cell receptor beta chains originate from one sample sequenced in a study of monozygotic twins with inflammatory bowel disease. Reanalyzing the 5' RACE reads, TCRdb keeps one entry per CDR3 protein, without DNA. The sample features approximately 150,000 distinct CDR3 sequences, with 2.4% in its top ten. Sequencing was carried out using blood. The receptors originated from a human donor with ulcerative colitis or Crohn's disease, or a healthy co-twin of an affected twin (not recorded which).

The V gene is TRBV6-2 or TRBV6-3, the J gene TRBJ2-1. This CDR3 is 14 amino acids long. Germline V gives CDR1 MNHEY, CDR2 SVGEGT. This chain's CDR3 is CASSDRDRHNEQFF.

The chain combines TRBV7-9 with TRBJ2-3. CDR3 length equals 12 residues. Germline V lookup: CDR1 SEHNR, CDR2 FQNEAQ (reference sequence). Here the CDR3 reads CASTWYTDTQYF.

This chain joins TRBV12-3 or TRBV12-4 and TRBJ1-5; TCRdb indicates TRBD1, and absent DNA this call remains unverified. This CDR3 region has 14 residues. The CDR3 loop reads CASSLTAGGGPQHF.

The rearrangement links TRBV18 to TRBJ2-7; TCRdb's D call, TRBD2, is unchecked because there is no DNA. This CDR3 spans 16 amino acids. Germline V gene data show CDR1 as KGHSH and CDR2 as LQKENI. The CDR3 is CASSRSRASGTYEQYF.

The rearrangement uses TRBV20-1 and TRBJ2-3; TCRdb calls TRBD1, which cannot be checked without DNA. CDR1 is DFQATT, CDR2 SNEGSKA, per germline (reference sequence). The CDR3 covers 16 residues. CDR3 residues: CSALKTGGASTDTQYF.

The CDR3 spells CASSHESQWFWQFF. V gene TRBV5-6 combines with J gene TRBJ2-1; the TRBD2 assignment by TCRdb is unverifiable without DNA. The CDR3 consists of 14 residues. Germline V gene lookup returns CDR1 SGHDT and CDR2 YYEEEE.

The chain couples TRBV19 to TRBJ2-3; absent DNA, TCRdb's TRBD2 call cannot be checked. This CDR3 is 17 amino acids long. Germline-derived CDR1 and CDR2 are LNHDA and SQIVND (reference sequence). CDR3 protein: CASTPRSGASPTDTQYF.

The chain employs TRBV9 and TRBJ2-2. Germline V gene sequence: CDR1 SGDLS, CDR2 YYNGEE. CDR3 size: 14 residues. The CDR3 spells CASSVSTNTGELFF.

This chain links TRBV5-1 with TRBJ1-1. The germline V gene has CDR1 SGHRS and CDR2 YFSETQ. The CDR3 runs 14 residues. The CDR3 here is CASSLGRRNTQAFF.

V is TRBV2 and J is TRBJ2-1; TCRdb outputs TRBD1, but without DNA this stays unchecked. CDR1 is SNHLY, CDR2 FYNNEI, per germline. The CDR3 length is 17 residues. Here the CDR3 reads CASSELGGTSSYNEQFF.

This sequence joins TRBV7-9 and TRBJ2-1; TCRdb picks TRBD2, but there is no DNA to check that call. The germline V gene encodes CDR1 SEHNR and CDR2 FQNEAQ (reference sequence). The CDR3 is made up of 13 amino acids. CDR3 amino acids: CASSYLEGIEQFF.

The gene calls are TRBV19 and TRBJ1-4; the TCRdb call, TRBD1, lacks DNA for checking. CDR1 and CDR2 from the germline V gene are LNHDA and SQIVND (reference sequence). This CDR3 spans 15 amino acids. CDR3 in amino acids: CASGGSVTAYEKLFF.

The CDR3 here is CASSPDRGLYEQYF. The V gene is TRBV28, the J gene TRBJ2-7; TCRdb lists TRBD1, though no DNA is available to test this call. The CDR3 loop spans 14 amino acids. Germline V gives CDR1 MDHEN, CDR2 SYDVKM.